This T cell receptor beta chain was recorded in a study of T cells in Graves' hyperthyroidism and ophthalmopathy. Exclusion followed for patients with uncontrolled infection, other autoimmune disease, pregnancy or lactation. Concerning this clonotype itself: Its antigen remains unknown.

General study results and limits: Ophthalmopathy was identified by the model a median about 6.4 months ahead of onset.

RNA transcripts provided the source from which TCR beta CDR3 regions were amplified. The study used the HTBI primer set for a first-round RT-PCR of the TCR CDR3. TCRdb reanalysed the multiplex PCR reads using MiXCR and keeps one entry per CDR3 protein. This table has about 400,000 distinct CDR3 sequences, approximately 14% appearing once. The germline V gene has CDR1 SGDLS and CDR2 YYNGEE. V was clipped by 0 bases and J by 0 bases, with 7 bases between them. The CDR3 covers 15 residues. V and J are TRBV9 and TRBJ1-3; no clear D. Sequenced sample: blood. The clonotype comes from a woman aged 18 to 35 with Graves' hyperthyroidism that later progressed to Graves' ophthalmopathy. The CDR3 sequence is CASSVVPTSGNTIYF. The CDR3 DNA reads TGTGCCAGCAGCGTAGTGCCAACCTCTGGAAACACCATATATTTT.